These 17 T cell receptor beta chains share one sample of origin, sequenced in a study of blood T cell repertoires in COVID-19. TCRdb keeps only in-frame clones here, not all; method: immunoSEQ multiplex PCR. The sample has roughly 140,000 clones; approximately 81% are singletons. The sequenced sample was peripheral blood. These receptors all stem from a human donor in a cohort sampled during active COVID-19.

The chain has TRBV12-3 or TRBV12-4 and TRBJ2-7; TRBD2 agrees at 8 bases. With V trimmed by 3 bases and J by 6 bases, 1 base remained unmatched. The CDR3 loop spans 12 amino acids. CDR3 nucleotides: TGTGCCAGCAGTTTCGGGGGGGTCGAGCAGTACTTC. Protein: CASSFGGVEQYF.

The DNA of the CDR3 is TGCGCCAGCAGCTTGGCCGGGGTGAGCGGGAGGGAGACCCAGTACTTC. This translates into CASSLAGVSGRETQYF. The chain is built from TRBV5-1 and TRBJ2-5, with 9 bases fitting TRBD2. The V gene end was trimmed by 0 bases and the J gene end by 5 bases; junction bases not matched to a gene: 8. CDR1 and CDR2 (germline): SGHRS, YFSETQ. This CDR3 has 16 amino acids. The full variable domain, completed using reference TRBV5-1 and TRBJ2-5, is KAGVTQTPRYLIKTRGQQVTLSCSPISGHRSVSWYQQTPGQGLQFLFEYFSETQRNKGNFPGRFSGRQFSNSRSEMNVSTLELGDSALYLCASSLAGVSGRETQYFGPGTRLLVL.

J is TRBJ2-1 and V is TRBV7-9; D not resolved. From germline, CDR1 is SEHNR and CDR2 FQNEAQ (reference sequence). This CDR3 is built from 14 residues. V lost 4 bases and J lost 5, with 12 bases in between. This CDR3 reads CASSSRMTHNEQFF. The CDR3 DNA follows: TGTGCCAGCAGCTCTAGAATGACCCACAATGAGCAGTTCTTC.

The chain links TRBV28 to TRBJ1-2; 7 bases fit TRBD1. J gave up 4 bases and V 3 bases, and 2 bases lay outside the gene matches. CDR3 length: 13 residues. Germline CDR1 reads MDHEN; CDR2 reads SYDVKM. The CDR3 DNA reads TGTGCCAGCAGTTTGGACAGGCCCTATGGCTACACCTTC. It yields the protein CASSLDRPYGYTF.

The chain is built from TRBV27 and TRBJ2-6; tentatively, D is TRBD1 (5 bases). CDR1 MNHEY and CDR2 SMNVEV come from the germline V gene (reference sequence). This CDR3 has 15 amino acids. The V end was cut by 6 bases, the J end by 3 bases, with 12 bases between. In DNA, the CDR3 is TGTGCCAGCAGCCTGGGGCGAGGTGGGGCCAACGTCCTGACTTTC. Translating it yields CASSLGRGGANVLTF.

The rearrangement joins TRBV7-8 to TRBJ2-5, with a possible D match to TRBD1 (6 bases). V lost 1 base to trimming and J lost 3 bases, with 9 bases between them. In germline, CDR1 is SGHVS, CDR2 FQNEAQ. The CDR3 has 14 amino acids. The CDR3 here is CASSLDRTEETQYF. The CDR3 DNA sequence: TGTGCCAGCAGCTTAGATCGGACAGAAGAGACCCAGTACTTC.

The J gene is TRBJ1-6, the V gene TRBV10-3; maybe TRBD1 (6 bases). The CDR3 loop spans 15 amino acids. Germline CDR1 ENHRY, CDR2 SYGVKD. V was clipped by 2 bases and J by 10 bases, with 15 bases between them. CDR3 in DNA: TGTGCCATCAGTGAGCTAGGGGGGGCCGGCTCACCCCTCCACTTT. Amino acid sequence: CAISELGGAGSPLHF.

This chain joins TRBV4-1 and TRBJ2-6, with 7 bases matching TRBD2. Trimming cost V 0 bases and J 2 bases; bases outside gene matches: 16. Germline CDR1 MGHRA, CDR2 YSYEKL. This CDR3 contains 21 residues. CDR3 coding DNA: TGCGCCAGCAGCCAAGAACCCCCATTGGACGGACTAGACCCTGGGGCCAACGTCCTGACTTTC. Translated, it gives CASSQEPPLDGLDPGANVLTF.

This chain joins TRBV15 and TRBJ1-1; no clear D gene. In germline, CDR1 is LNHNV, CDR2 YYDKDF (reference sequence). The CDR3 loop spans 12 amino acids. The V and J ends lost 4 bases and 2 bases respectively, with 5 bases between them. Here the CDR3 DNA reads TGTGCCACCAGCAATTCAAACACTGAAGCTTTCTTT. Encoded protein: CATSNSNTEAFF.

This clone has more than one count but fewer than ten. The chain combines TRBV29-1 with TRBJ2-7; the D gene is possibly TRBD2 (6 bases). Trimming cost V 7 bases and J 6 bases, with 16 bases left between them. This CDR3 contains 12 residues. Germline CDR1 SQVTM, CDR2 ANQGSEA. CDR3 nucleotide sequence: TGCAGCGCCACGACTAGGCGCGTCGAGCAGTACTTC. It specifies CSATTRRVEQYF.

This clone occurred a few times. J is TRBJ1-1 and V is TRBV6-5; no reliable D call. CDR3 length equals 13 residues. The germline V gene encodes CDR1 MNHEY and CDR2 SVGAGI. The V gene lost 5 bases and the J gene lost 3 bases, with 10 bases spanning the gap. CDR3 in amino acids: CASSPRRDTEAFF. The CDR3 region has the DNA TGTGCCAGCAGTCCTCGGAGAGACACTGAAGCTTTCTTT.

Only one count was recorded for this clone. The chain combines TRBV7-9 with TRBJ1-2, with a tentative D call TRBD1 (6 bases). The CDR3 is 13 amino acids. V shed 0 bases and J shed 8 bases, with 10 bases lying between them. The germline gives CDR1 SEHNR, CDR2 FQNEAQ (reference sequence). The CDR3 region is CASSLAQTGGYTF. The CDR3 region has the DNA TGTGCCAGCAGCTTAGCCCAGACAGGCGGCTACACCTTC. The full variable domain, its missing parts supplied by reference TRBV7-9 and TRBJ1-2, is DTGVSQNPRHKITKRGQNVTFRCDPISEHNRLYWYRQTLGQGPEFLTYFQNEAQLEKSRLLSDRFSAERPKGSFSTLEIQRTEQGDSAMYLCASSLAQTGGYTFGSGTRLTVV.

CDR3 sequence: CASSPQTSNNEQFF. The CDR3 DNA is TGTGCCAGCAGCCCCCAGACTAGCAACAATGAGCAGTTCTTC. The rearrangement uses TRBV9 and TRBJ2-1; TRBD2 matches at 7 bases. The J segment lost 5 bases and the V segment lost 4 bases, leaving 6 bases of the junction unmatched. Germline V gene data show CDR1 as SGDLS and CDR2 as YYNGEE. The CDR3 extends over 14 amino acids.

The chain couples TRBV7-2 to TRBJ1-2; 7 bases agree with TRBD1. The V and J ends lost 5 bases and 10 bases, in that order; junction bases with no gene match: 7. The CDR3 totals 12 residues. Germline CDR1 reads SGHTA; CDR2 reads FQGNSA. CDR3 nucleotides: TGTGCCAGCAGCACCTACAGGGGCTCCTACACCTTC. As protein: CASSTYRGSYTF.

The chain's CDR3 is CASSDRAGSYNEQFF. CDR3 coding DNA: TGTGCCAGCAGTGACAGGGCAGGCTCCTACAATGAGCAGTTCTTC. This chain joins TRBV6-1 and TRBJ2-1; maybe TRBD1 (5 bases). The germline gives CDR1 MNHNS, CDR2 SASEGT. Between the trimmed V and J ends, which lost 3 bases and 0 bases, there was a span of 9 bases. CDR3 size: 15 residues.

The J gene is TRBJ2-1, the V gene TRBV7-3; 8 nucleotides line up with TRBD2. The CDR3 loop spans 18 amino acids. Germline trimming cut 2 bases from V and 0 bases from J; bases unmatched to any gene: 9. Germline V gene sequence: CDR1 SGHTA, CDR2 FQGTGA. In nucleotides, the CDR3 is TGTGCCAGCAGCTTAGATGGCGGGAGGCCCCTCTCCTACAATGAGCAGTTCTTC. Amino acid sequence: CASSLDGGRPLSYNEQFF.

The chain has TRBV19 and TRBJ1-2, with a possible D match to TRBD1 (5 bases). The CDR3 spans 13 residues. V was pared by 3 bases and J by 5 bases, with 10 bases between. CDR1 LNHDA and CDR2 SQIVND come from the germline V gene (reference sequence). For the CDR3, the DNA is TGTGCCAGTAGTATGTGGCAGGGTTATGGCTACACCTTC. It specifies CASSMWQGYGYTF.